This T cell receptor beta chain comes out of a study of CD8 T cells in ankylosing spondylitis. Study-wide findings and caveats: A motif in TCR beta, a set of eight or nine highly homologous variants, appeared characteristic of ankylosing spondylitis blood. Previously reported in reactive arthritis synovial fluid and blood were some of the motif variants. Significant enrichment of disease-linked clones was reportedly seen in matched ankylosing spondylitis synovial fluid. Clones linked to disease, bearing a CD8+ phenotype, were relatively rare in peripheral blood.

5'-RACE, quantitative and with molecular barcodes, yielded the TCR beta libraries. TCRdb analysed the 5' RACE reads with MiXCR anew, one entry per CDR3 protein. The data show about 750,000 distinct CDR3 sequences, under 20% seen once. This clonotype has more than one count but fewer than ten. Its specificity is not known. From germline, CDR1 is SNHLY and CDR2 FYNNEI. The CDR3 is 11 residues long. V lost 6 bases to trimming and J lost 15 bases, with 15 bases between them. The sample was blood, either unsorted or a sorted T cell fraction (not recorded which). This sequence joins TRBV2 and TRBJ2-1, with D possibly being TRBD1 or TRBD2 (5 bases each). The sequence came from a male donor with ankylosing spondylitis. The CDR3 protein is CASRGEGFLFF. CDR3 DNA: TGTGCCAGCAGGGGGGAAGGGTTCCTGTTCTTC.